In its sample, the clone carrying this T cell receptor beta chain was seen many times. MiXCR was run by TCRdb on the RACE reads, yielding one entry per CDR3 protein. In the table there are about 270,000 distinct CDR3 sequences, roughly 8% of which are singletons. This entry comes from a study of human T cells and chemical hapten exposure. Regarding time point: pre-sensitization, week 0. Treatment here: therapeutic diphenylcyclopropenone sensitization with weekly scalp DPC. Donors were 18 to 70-year-old alopecia patients suitable for DPC. Unfractionated whole blood yielded the extracted total RNA. CDR1 and CDR2 (germline): MNHEY, SMNVEV (reference sequence). The CDR3 extends over 15 amino acids. The V segment lost 6 bases and the J segment 3 bases; nucleotides outside the gene matches: 9.

The chain has TRBV27 and TRBJ1-1, with 8 bases fitting TRBD1. The receptor was derived from a man younger than 30 with alopecia areata. Some clones in this sample may be carry-over from other donors' samples. The source was whole blood, collected in connection with sensitization to the hapten diphenylcyclopropenone (DPC). The CDR3 nucleotides are TGTGCCAGCAGCTTCCGGGACAGGTTCTACACTGAAGCTTTCTTT. Translating it yields CASSFRDRFYTEAFF.